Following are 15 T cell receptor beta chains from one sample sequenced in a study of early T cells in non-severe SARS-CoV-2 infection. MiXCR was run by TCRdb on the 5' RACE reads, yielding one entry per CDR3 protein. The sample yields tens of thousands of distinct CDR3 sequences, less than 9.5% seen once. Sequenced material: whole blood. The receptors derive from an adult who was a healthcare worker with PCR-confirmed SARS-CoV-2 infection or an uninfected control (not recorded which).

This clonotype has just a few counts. CDR3 coding DNA: TGTGCCAGCAGCGGTCAGTTCAACACCGGGGAGCTGTTTTTT. Translating gives CASSGQFNTGELFF. The rearrangement links TRBV9 to TRBJ2-2; D remains unclear. Deletions cut 3 bases from V and 2 bases from J, with 8 bases between. CDR3 length: 14 residues. The V gene's germline CDR1 is SGDLS and CDR2 YYNGEE.

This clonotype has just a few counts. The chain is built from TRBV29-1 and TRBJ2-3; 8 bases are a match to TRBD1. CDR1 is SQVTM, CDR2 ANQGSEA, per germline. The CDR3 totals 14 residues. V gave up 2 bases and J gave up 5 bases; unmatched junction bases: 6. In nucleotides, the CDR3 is TGCAGCGTTGAATTTGGGACAGGCCGAGATACGCAGTATTTT. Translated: CSVEFGTGRDTQYF.

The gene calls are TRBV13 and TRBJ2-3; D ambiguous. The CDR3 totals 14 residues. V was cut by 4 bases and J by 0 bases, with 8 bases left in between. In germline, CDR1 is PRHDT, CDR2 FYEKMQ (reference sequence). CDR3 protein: CASSSVGSTDTQYF. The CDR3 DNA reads TGTGCCAGCAGCTCGGTAGGAAGCACAGATACGCAGTATTTT.

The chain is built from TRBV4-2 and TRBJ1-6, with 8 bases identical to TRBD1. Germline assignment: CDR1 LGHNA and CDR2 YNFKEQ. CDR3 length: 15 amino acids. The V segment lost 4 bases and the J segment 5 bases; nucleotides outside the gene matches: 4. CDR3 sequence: CASSPRGRDNSPLHF. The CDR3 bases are TGTGCCAGCAGCCCCAGGGGGCGCGATAATTCACCCCTCCACTTT.

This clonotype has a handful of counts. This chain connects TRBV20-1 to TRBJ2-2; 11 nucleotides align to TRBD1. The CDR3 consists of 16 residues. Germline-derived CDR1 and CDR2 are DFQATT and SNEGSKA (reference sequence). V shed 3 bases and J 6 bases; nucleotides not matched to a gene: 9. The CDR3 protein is CSAREPGTGGAGELFF. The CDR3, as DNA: TGCAGTGCTAGGGAGCCAGGGACAGGGGGTGCCGGGGAGCTGTTTTTT.

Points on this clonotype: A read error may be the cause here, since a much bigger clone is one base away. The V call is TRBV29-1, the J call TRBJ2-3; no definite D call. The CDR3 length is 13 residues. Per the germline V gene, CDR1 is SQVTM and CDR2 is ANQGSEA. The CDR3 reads CSVFEVYTETQYF. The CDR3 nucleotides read TGCAGCGTTTTCGAGGTATACACAGAAACGCAGTATTTT.

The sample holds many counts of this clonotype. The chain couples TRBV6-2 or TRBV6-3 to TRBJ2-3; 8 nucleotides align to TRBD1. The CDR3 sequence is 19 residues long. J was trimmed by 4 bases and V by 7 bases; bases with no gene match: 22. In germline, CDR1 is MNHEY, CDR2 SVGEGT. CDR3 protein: CASNARRTGMRLLSDTQYF. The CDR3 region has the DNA TGTGCCAGCAACGCCCGTAGGACAGGGATGCGTCTTCTTTCAGATACGCAGTATTTT.

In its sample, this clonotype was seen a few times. The CDR3 protein is CASSSYGYEQYF. In DNA form, the CDR3 reads TGTGCCAGCAGTTCGTATGGGTACGAGCAGTACTTC. The chain joins TRBV28 to TRBJ2-7; D uncertain. With 4 bases removed from V and 4 bases from J, the gap between germline ends came to 8 bases. The germline V gene encodes CDR1 MDHEN and CDR2 SYDVKM. The CDR3 covers 12 residues.

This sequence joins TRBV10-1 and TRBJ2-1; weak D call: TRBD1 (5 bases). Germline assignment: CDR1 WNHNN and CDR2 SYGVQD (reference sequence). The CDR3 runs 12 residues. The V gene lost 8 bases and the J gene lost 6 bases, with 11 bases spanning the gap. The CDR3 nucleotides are TGCGCCAGCGGACCACAGGTCAATGAGCAGTTCTTC. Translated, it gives CASGPQVNEQFF.

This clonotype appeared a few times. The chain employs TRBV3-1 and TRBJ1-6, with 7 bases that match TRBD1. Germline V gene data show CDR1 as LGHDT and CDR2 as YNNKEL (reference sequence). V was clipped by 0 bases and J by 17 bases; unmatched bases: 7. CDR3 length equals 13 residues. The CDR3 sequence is CASSQDLRQGVHF. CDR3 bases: TGTGCCAGCAGCCAAGATCTGCGGCAGGGGGTCCACTTT.

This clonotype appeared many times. The CDR3: CASSWDRSDAEAFF. CDR3 DNA sequence: TGTGCCAGCAGTTGGGACAGGTCCGATGCTGAAGCTTTCTTT. The chain recombines TRBV12-3 or TRBV12-4 with TRBJ1-1, with 8 nucleotides matching TRBD1. The CDR3 consists of 14 residues. V shed 4 bases, J shed 6 bases, and the junction held 7 bases outside the gene matches.

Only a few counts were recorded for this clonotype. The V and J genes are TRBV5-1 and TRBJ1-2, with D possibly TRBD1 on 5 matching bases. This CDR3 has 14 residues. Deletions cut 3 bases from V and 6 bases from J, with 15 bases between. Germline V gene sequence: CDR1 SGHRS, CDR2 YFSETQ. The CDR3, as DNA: TGCGCCAGCAGCTCCGACGGGGGTTTGAATGGCTACACCTTC. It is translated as CASSSDGGLNGYTF.

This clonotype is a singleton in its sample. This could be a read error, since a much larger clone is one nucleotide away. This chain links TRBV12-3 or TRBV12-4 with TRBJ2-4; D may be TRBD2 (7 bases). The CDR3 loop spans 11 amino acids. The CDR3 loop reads CVSSLGGEPYF. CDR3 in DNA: TGTGTCAGCAGTTTAGGGGGGGAGCCGTACTTC.

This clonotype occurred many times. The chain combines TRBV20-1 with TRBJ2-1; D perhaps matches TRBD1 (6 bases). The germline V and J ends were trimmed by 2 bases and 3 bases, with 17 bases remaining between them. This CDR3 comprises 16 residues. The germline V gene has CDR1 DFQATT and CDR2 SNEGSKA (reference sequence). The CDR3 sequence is CSARPTGSWGYNEQFF. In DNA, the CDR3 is TGCAGTGCTAGACCCACAGGGAGCTGGGGCTACAATGAGCAGTTCTTC.

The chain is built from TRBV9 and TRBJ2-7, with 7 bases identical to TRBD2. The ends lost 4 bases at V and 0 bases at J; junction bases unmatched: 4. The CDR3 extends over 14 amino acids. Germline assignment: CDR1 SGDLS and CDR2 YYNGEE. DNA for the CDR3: TGTGCCAGCAGCCCGGGAGGTAGCTCCTACGAGCAGTACTTC. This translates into CASSPGGSSYEQYF.